The 9 T cell receptor beta chains below come from one sample, sequenced in a study of T cell repertoires in cytomegalovirus infection. Each CDR3 protein is one row after TCRdb ran MiXCR on the reads. The sample consists of almost 500,000 distinct CDR3 sequences, 10% to 12% of them appearing once. The sequenced sample was PBMCs. Source of these receptors: a human donor in good health (CMV status not recorded). Some clones in this sample may be carry-over from other donors' samples.

J is TRBJ1-4 and V is TRBV6-2 or TRBV6-3, with D possibly TRBD1 on 6 matching bases. Germline CDR1 is MNHEY and CDR2 is SVGEGT. The CDR3 loop spans 15 amino acids. V dropped 5 bases and J dropped 0 bases, with 10 bases sitting between them. CDR3 sequence: CASSEGGSTNEKLFF. CDR3 DNA sequence: TGTGCCAGCAGTGAAGGGGGGTCAACTAATGAAAAACTGTTTTTT.

This clonotype was seen many times. The chain has TRBV7-2 and TRBJ2-7, with D maybe TRBD1 (5 bases). From germline, CDR1 is SGHTA and CDR2 FQGNSA. The CDR3 loop spans 14 amino acids. V lost 1 base, J lost 3 bases, and 10 bases lay in between. This CDR3 is CASSLESGYYEQYF. The CDR3 DNA is TGTGCCAGCAGCTTAGAGTCAGGGTACTACGAGCAGTACTTC.

At least ten counts were recorded for this clonotype. The chain employs TRBV7-2 and TRBJ1-5; D call uncertain. The CDR3 length is 14 residues. Trimming shortened V by 1 base and J by 0 bases, and 4 bases separated the two germline ends. The germline V gene has CDR1 SGHTA and CDR2 FQGNSA. The CDR3 nucleotides are TGTGCCAGCAGCTTAGTACATAGCAATCAGCCCCAGCATTTT. Protein: CASSLVHSNQPQHF.

The rearrangement joins TRBV20-1 to TRBJ2-1; 9 nucleotides match TRBD1. CDR3 length: 15 residues. CDR1 is DFQATT, CDR2 SNEGSKA, per germline (reference sequence). Losses at the gene ends were 3 bases for V and 7 bases for J; bases not matched to a gene: 10. The CDR3 coding sequence is TGCAGTGCTAGGTGGGGACAGGGCTTTTCGAATGAGCAGTTCTTC. Translated: CSARWGQGFSNEQFF.

This clonotype was detected ten times or more. The rearrangement uses TRBV7-3 and TRBJ1-1; tentative D call: TRBD1 (5 bases). V was shortened by 5 bases and J by 0 bases, with 13 bases between the two germline ends. This CDR3 is 15 amino acids long. Germline V CDR1 and CDR2: SGHTA, FQGTGA. The DNA of the CDR3 is TGTGCCAGCAGCCTAGCCCAGGGACTGAACACTGAAGCTTTCTTT. Its protein product is CASSLAQGLNTEAFF.

This clonotype has at least ten counts. The chain links TRBV7-3 to TRBJ2-3; TRBD2 agrees at 9 bases. The CDR3 has 14 residues. Trimming at V came to 5 bases and at J to 4 bases, leaving 4 bases not matched to a gene. Germline V lookup: CDR1 SGHTA, CDR2 FQGTGA. The CDR3 loop is CASSLSGSADTQYF. The CDR3 DNA follows: TGTGCCAGCAGCCTTAGCGGGAGTGCAGATACGCAGTATTTT.

The rearrangement joins TRBV11-1 to TRBJ2-5; 8 bases agree with TRBD1. The trim removed 5 bases at V and 0 bases at J, leaving 8 bases unmatched. The CDR3 runs to 16 residues. Germline V lookup: CDR1 SGHAT, CDR2 FQDESV (reference sequence). The CDR3 DNA sequence: TGTGCCAGCAGCCGAAGACAGGGGAGGTACCAAGAGACCCAGTACTTC. It yields the protein CASSRRQGRYQETQYF.

This clonotype was detected only a few times. The chain combines TRBV28 with TRBJ1-2; a possible D gene is TRBD1 (6 bases). The CDR3 extends over 15 amino acids. Trimming took 3 bases from V and 8 from J, leaving 19 bases between them. The germline V gene encodes CDR1 MDHEN and CDR2 SYDVKM. CDR3 nucleotides: TGTGCCAGCAGTTTTCGGGCTCCTAGGAGGGGGGGCTACACCTTC. This codes for CASSFRAPRRGGYTF.

The sample holds many counts of this clonotype. The V call is TRBV7-8, the J call TRBJ1-4; 7 nucleotides match TRBD1. V lost 4 bases, J lost 4 bases, and 6 bases stayed unmatched. CDR1 is SGHVS, CDR2 FQNEAQ, per germline. CDR3 length equals 15 residues. CDR3 sequence reads: CASSWRDSRNEKLFF. The DNA of the CDR3 is TGTGCCAGCAGCTGGAGGGACAGTCGTAATGAAAAACTGTTTTTT. The variable domain in full, with the rest retrieved from reference TRBV7-8 and TRBJ1-4, is GAGVSQSPRYKVAKRGQDVALRCDPISGHVSLFWYQQALGQGPEFLTYFQNEAQLDKSGLPSDRFFAERPEGSVSTLKIQRTQQEDSAVYLCASSWRDSRNEKLFFGSGTQLSVL.